This T cell receptor (beta chain) was profiled in a study of T cells in Graves' hyperthyroidism and ophthalmopathy. This clonotype has ten or more counts. V was trimmed by 4 bases and J by 4 bases, leaving 16 bases between them. The CDR3 consists of 15 residues. CDR1 SGHDN and CDR2 FVKESK come from the germline V gene. There were TCR beta CDR3 regions amplified from RNA transcripts. A first-round RT-PCR of the TCR CDR3 used the HTBI primer set. TCRdb re-called the multiplex PCR reads with MiXCR, one entry per CDR3 protein. The table records fewer than 550,000 distinct CDR3 sequences, 15% to 19% of them present only once.

The sequenced material came from blood. The sequence derives from a woman in her late teens or twenties with Graves' hyperthyroidism. The chain carries TRBV14 and TRBJ1-2; perhaps TRBD1 as D (5 bases). CDR3 nucleotide sequence: TGTGCCAGCAGCCTGGGAAAGGGGACGATCTATGGCTACACCTTC. This sequence encodes CASSLGKGTIYGYTF.